Following are 5 T cell receptor beta chains from one sample sequenced in a study of cytomegalovirus exposure and HLA in healthy donors. PCR primers comprised 60 Vbeta and 13 Jbeta primers. Generated by immunoSEQ multiplex PCR, the TCRdb table keeps only in-frame clones and is missing some. The repertoire holds 45,000 to 65,000 clones, roughly 85% seen once, with approximately 3% in the top ten. Sequencing was carried out using PBMCs. The receptors derive from a woman aged 18 to 35 in good health and CMV-seronegative.

The rearrangement links TRBV28 to TRBJ1-5, with D perhaps TRBD1 (6 bases). The CDR3 runs 15 residues. The germline CDR1 and CDR2 sequences are MDHEN and SYDVKM. V dropped 7 bases and J dropped 1 base, with 14 bases sitting between them. The CDR3 sequence: CASKVRGGSNQPQHF. The CDR3, as DNA: TGTGCCAGCAAAGTTAGGGGGGGAAGCAATCAGCCCCAGCATTTT.

The chain combines TRBV27 with TRBJ2-7; 8 bases line up with TRBD2. Germline-derived CDR1 and CDR2 are MNHEY and SMNVEV (reference sequence). The CDR3 runs to 16 residues. The V and J ends lost 5 bases and 4 bases, in that order; junction bases with no gene match: 13. CDR3 bases: TGTGCCAGCAGTCTACCAAGCGGGAGAAGTTTTTACGAGCAGTACTTC. It yields the protein CASSLPSGRSFYEQYF.

The CDR3 nucleotides are TGTGCCAGCAGTGAAGGGCTAGGCGGGAGATTGGCCTACGAGCAGTACTTC. This encodes CASSEGLGGRLAYEQYF. J is TRBJ2-7 and V is TRBV2, with TRBD2 matching over 7 bases. CDR3 size: 17 residues. The V gene's germline CDR1 is SNHLY and CDR2 FYNNEI. Trimming took 1 base from V and 2 from J; bases not matched to a gene: 11.

The chain combines TRBV19 with TRBJ1-1; D unresolved. Germline V gene sequence: CDR1 LNHDA, CDR2 SQIVND (reference sequence). The CDR3 contains 17 residues. Trimming pared 3 bases from V and 1 base from J, leaving 18 bases between. The CDR3 loop reads CASSIGPGKIGNTEAFF. DNA for the CDR3: TGTGCCAGTAGTATCGGGCCGGGAAAGATTGGGAACACTGAAGCTTTCTTT.

V is TRBV19 and J is TRBJ2-2; 13 nucleotides align to TRBD2. V lost 6 bases and J lost 1; bases outside the gene matches: 11. This CDR3 is built from 19 residues. Germline V gene sequence: CDR1 LNHDA, CDR2 SQIVND (reference sequence). CDR3 DNA sequence: TGTGCCAGTAGACCGGCGGGACTAGCGGGACCTATGAACACCGGGGAGCTGTTTTTT. Its protein is CASRPAGLAGPMNTGELFF.